This section outlines one T cell receptor beta chain sequence together with its context. With V trimmed by 4 bases and J by 8 bases, 8 bases remained unmatched. The CDR3 runs 14 residues. Germline V gene lookup returns CDR1 SGHTA and CDR2 FQGNSA. The sample originates from a study of blood T cell repertoires in COVID-19. Data came from immunoSEQ multiplex PCR; TCRdb stores just in-frame clones and leaves some out. The sample has about 110,000 clones, 70% to 90% seen once; the top ten hold 4.8%. The TCR comes from a human donor in a cohort sampled during active COVID-19. Sequencing was carried out using peripheral blood. The rearrangement uses TRBV7-2 and TRBJ1-2, with 9 positions matching TRBD1. CDR3 coding DNA: TGTGCCAGCAGCTCGACGACAGGGGGTCAGGGCTACACCTTC. Translated, it gives CASSSTTGGQGYTF.